These 32 T cell receptor beta chains originate from one sample sequenced in a study of human T cells and chemical hapten exposure. TCRdb fed the RACE reads into MiXCR, producing one record per CDR3 protein. The sample lists over 65,000 distinct CDR3 sequences; around 10% were seen once. Time point indicated: patch test 1, 2 weeks after DPC sensitization. The treatment denotes: therapeutic diphenylcyclopropenone sensitization with weekly scalp DPC. Specimen: whole blood, collected in connection with sensitization to the hapten diphenylcyclopropenone (DPC). The receptors here all came from a woman aged 50 to 65 with alopecia areata. Some clones in this sample may be carry-over from other donors' samples.

The sample holds a few counts of this clonotype. The rearrangement uses TRBV3-1 and TRBJ2-1; tentative D call: TRBD2 (6 bases). The germline V gene encodes CDR1 LGHDT and CDR2 YNNKEL (reference sequence). The CDR3 consists of 14 residues. Trimming cost V 6 bases and J 0 bases, with 9 bases left between them. Here the CDR3 reads CASRGLSSYNEQFF. The CDR3 DNA reads as TGTGCCAGCAGGGGACTTAGCTCCTACAATGAGCAGTTCTTC.

The table lists this clonotype with many counts. The J gene is TRBJ1-2, the V gene TRBV6-2 or TRBV6-3; a weak D match, TRBD1 (5 bases). Germline V lookup: CDR1 MNHEY, CDR2 SVGEGT. The CDR3 has 15 residues. V was trimmed by 0 bases and J by 1 base, leaving 9 bases between them. This CDR3 is CASSYSGRINYGYTF. The CDR3 DNA follows: TGTGCCAGCAGTTACTCGGGACGGATTAACTATGGCTACACCTTC.

This chain joins TRBV2 and TRBJ2-3; D perhaps matches TRBD2 (6 bases). The CDR3 has 13 residues. Per the germline V gene, CDR1 is SNHLY and CDR2 is FYNNEI. V was cut by 10 bases and J by 3 bases, with 14 bases left in between. The CDR3 nucleotides are TGTGCCACCCAGTGGAGGGAGACAGATACGCAGTATTTT. This sequence encodes CATQWRETDTQYF.

DNA of the CDR3: TGCGCCAGCAGCGCCGGGACTAGCGACGCCTACGAGCAGTACTTC. As protein: CASSAGTSDAYEQYF. The genes are TRBV5-1 and TRBJ2-7; TRBD2 agrees at 10 bases. The germline V gene encodes CDR1 SGHRS and CDR2 YFSETQ. V dropped 4 bases and J dropped 2; count of bases not matched to a gene: 6. The CDR3 has 15 amino acids.

This clonotype was recorded at least ten times. The J gene is TRBJ1-1, the V gene TRBV12-3 or TRBV12-4; the D gene is possibly TRBD1 (6 bases). The CDR3 is 14 residues long. Between the trimmed V and J ends, which lost 7 bases and 3 bases, there was a span of 15 bases. CDR3 sequence: CASTRKGGDTEAFF. The CDR3 bases are TGTGCCAGCACCAGGAAGGGGGGGGACACTGAAGCTTTCTTT.

This clonotype was seen ten or more times. V and J are TRBV12-3 or TRBV12-4 and TRBJ1-1; D is undetermined. CDR3 length: 12 residues. Trimming took 8 bases from V and 4 from J, leaving 11 bases between them. CDR3 sequence (DNA): TGTGCCAGCTACGGGGATCGCACTGAAGCTTTCTTT. It encodes CASYGDRTEAFF.

This clonotype was seen ten or more times. The gene calls are TRBV7-3 and TRBJ2-2; D remains unclear. Trimming pared 4 bases from V and 2 bases from J, leaving 8 bases between. This CDR3 has 14 residues. Germline assignment: CDR1 SGHTA and CDR2 FQGTGA. The CDR3 region is CASSSAPNTGELFF. The CDR3 coding sequence is TGTGCCAGCAGCTCAGCACCTAACACCGGGGAGCTGTTTTTT.

The CDR3 DNA is TGTGCCAGCAGCCAAGTCGGGGAGACCCAGTACTTC. This encodes CASSQVGETQYF. V is TRBV3-1 and J is TRBJ2-5; unclear D gene. V was shortened by 1 base and J by 5 bases, with 5 bases between the two germline ends. Germline V gives CDR1 LGHDT, CDR2 YNNKEL (reference sequence). CDR3 length: 12 amino acids.

This clonotype appeared a few times. The chain recombines TRBV6-6 with TRBJ1-2; D might be TRBD1 (6 bases). Germline V gives CDR1 MNHNY, CDR2 SVGAGI (reference sequence). Trimming pared 8 bases from V and 5 bases from J, leaving 21 bases between. The CDR3 sequence is 15 residues long. CDR3 coding DNA: TGTGCCAGCTCAAAGATGGACAGATCACCTTATGGCTACACCTTC. Protein sequence: CASSKMDRSPYGYTF.

This clonotype was counted at least ten times. This rearrangement joins TRBV20-1 to TRBJ2-3; D is uncertain. Looked up from germline, CDR1 is DFQATT and CDR2 is SNEGSKA (reference sequence). The V end lost 0 bases, the J end lost 0 bases, and 19 bases lay between the germline ends. The CDR3 has 18 amino acids. CDR3 residues: CSARDRNKPSSSTDTQYF. The CDR3 DNA follows: TGCAGTGCTAGAGATCGGAATAAACCCTCCTCTAGCACAGATACGCAGTATTTT.

This clonotype was recorded only once. The chain recombines TRBV29-1 with TRBJ1-2; 9 bases are shared with TRBD1. The V and J ends lost 6 bases and 4 bases, in that order; junction bases with no gene match: 9. The CDR3 spans 14 residues. The germline V gene encodes CDR1 SQVTM and CDR2 ANQGSEA. The CDR3 nucleotides are TGCAGCGTGACCGGGACAGGGATTATCTATGGCTACACCTTC. The encoded protein is CSVTGTGIIYGYTF.

A few counts support this clonotype. V is TRBV20-1 and J is TRBJ2-1, with TRBD2 matching over 8 bases. Germline lookup yields CDR1 DFQATT and CDR2 SNEGSKA (reference sequence). The CDR3 length is 15 residues. The J segment lost 8 bases and the V segment lost 0 bases, leaving 9 bases of the junction unmatched. CDR3 DNA sequence: TGCAGTGCTAGAGATTTACGGGAGGGTCGCCATGAGCAGTTCTTC. Translated, it gives CSARDLREGRHEQFF.

This chain uses TRBV2 with TRBJ1-5; TRBD1 matches 8 bases. The CDR3 length is 15 residues. From germline, CDR1 is SNHLY and CDR2 FYNNEI. Trimming cost V 5 bases and J 4 bases; bases outside gene matches: 7. CDR3 in DNA: TGTGCCAGCAGTAGTCAACAGGGGGGAAATCAGCCCCAGCATTTT. Its translation: CASSSQQGGNQPQHF.

This clonotype turned up a few times. The chain combines TRBV5-1 with TRBJ1-1; 9 nucleotides agree with TRBD1. In germline, CDR1 is SGHRS, CDR2 YFSETQ. V lost 5 bases, J lost 4 bases, and 6 bases stayed unmatched. The CDR3 is made up of 14 amino acids. The CDR3: CASRKQGASTEAFF. The CDR3 DNA sequence: TGCGCCAGCAGGAAACAGGGGGCGAGCACTGAAGCTTTCTTT.

The gene calls are TRBV20-1 and TRBJ2-2, with D possibly matching TRBD2 (7 bases). The ends were cut back, 2 bases at V and 3 bases at J, with 16 bases in the middle. CDR3 length: 16 amino acids. CDR1 is DFQATT and CDR2 is SNEGSKA in the germline V gene (reference sequence). CDR3 DNA sequence: TGCAGTGCTAGACCAGCGGCGGGGGCTCACACCGGGGAGCTGTTTTTT. Translating it yields CSARPAAGAHTGELFF.

The genes are TRBV9 and TRBJ2-7, with unresolved D. The V and J ends lost 0 bases and 3 bases respectively, with 7 bases between them. CDR1 and CDR2 (germline): SGDLS, YYNGEE. The length of the CDR3 is 13 residues. The CDR3 DNA sequence: TGTGCCAGCAGCGTAGATTACGGCTACGAGCAGTACTTC. Protein sequence: CASSVDYGYEQYF.

This clonotype was recorded many times. V is TRBV2 and J is TRBJ1-5, with no clear D. Germline V gives CDR1 SNHLY, CDR2 FYNNEI. The V end lost 7 bases, the J end lost 6 bases, and 13 bases lay between the germline ends. The CDR3 contains 13 residues. Here the CDR3 reads CASINEGGQPQHF. The CDR3 coding sequence is TGTGCCAGCATTAACGAGGGCGGTCAGCCCCAGCATTTT.

In nucleotides, the CDR3 is TGTGCCTGGAGCGCCGGGGGCGGCAGGGATACGCAGTATTTT. Translating it yields CAWSAGGGRDTQYF. This chain connects TRBV30 to TRBJ2-3; possibly TRBD1 or TRBD2 for D (6 bases each). Trimming took 3 bases from V and 6 from J, leaving 16 bases between them. CDR3 length: 14 amino acids. Germline V gene lookup returns CDR1 GTSNPN and CDR2 SVGIG (reference sequence).

This clonotype occurred a few times. The chain combines TRBV29-1 with TRBJ2-1, with D perhaps TRBD2 (6 bases). Germline V gene lookup returns CDR1 SQVTM and CDR2 ANQGSEA. The CDR3 is 16 amino acids. Trimming pared 2 bases from V and 2 bases from J, leaving 16 bases between. CDR3 bases: TGCAGCGTTGAACGCGGGGCGAACTCTGCCTACAATGAGCAGTTCTTC. Amino acid sequence: CSVERGANSAYNEQFF.

This clonotype was seen many times. The chain uses TRBV11-2 and TRBJ1-3, with D unresolved. Germline-derived CDR1 and CDR2 are SGHAT and FQNNGV. V lost 5 bases and J lost 0, with 14 bases in between. The CDR3 is 16 amino acids. This CDR3 is CASSRFTANSGNTIYF. Here the CDR3 DNA reads TGTGCCAGCAGCCGGTTCACTGCAAACTCTGGAAACACCATATATTTT.

This clonotype occurred a few times. This rearrangement joins TRBV10-3 to TRBJ1-1; 8 bases agree with TRBD1. The CDR3 is 14 residues long. CDR1 and CDR2 (germline): ENHRY, SYGVKD. Trimming removed 4 bases from V and 1 base from J; junction bases left unmatched: 2. DNA of the CDR3: TGTGCCATCAGTGCGCAGGGGGCGAACACTGAAGCTTTCTTT. It encodes CAISAQGANTEAFF.

This clonotype was recorded at least ten times. Mismatch with germline at one junction end may stem from a read error. The V call is TRBV24-1, the J call TRBJ2-7; possibly TRBD2 for D (5 bases). The CDR3 totals 13 residues. Germline V gene data show CDR1 as KGHDR and CDR2 as SFDVKD. The CDR3 here is CATSDPDSHEQYF. The CDR3 coding sequence is TGTGCCACCAGTGACCCGGACTCCCACGAGCAGTACTTC.

Comment on this clonotype: A much larger clone differs by one base, so this may be a read error. This rearrangement joins TRBV6-6 to TRBJ1-1, with D possibly being TRBD1 (5 bases). The germline CDR1 and CDR2 sequences are MNHNY and SVGAGI (reference sequence). The CDR3 length is 15 residues. V lost 3 bases, J lost 11 bases, and 22 bases lay in between. CDR3 sequence (DNA): TGTGCCAGCAGTTATATGGGGGAGGATGCGTTGTTCGCTTTCTTT. Its translation: CASSYMGEDALFAFF.

This clonotype was picked up a small number of times. V and J are TRBV3-1 and TRBJ2-2; tentatively, D is TRBD1 (6 bases). Per the germline V gene, CDR1 is LGHDT and CDR2 is YNNKEL (reference sequence). Trimming shortened V by 3 bases and J by 3 bases, and 11 bases separated the two germline ends. This CDR3 has 15 amino acids. CDR3 DNA: TGTGCCAGCAGCCATGGGGGCTACCACACCGGGGAGCTGTTTTTT. This gives the protein CASSHGGYHTGELFF.

The V call is TRBV5-1, the J call TRBJ1-5; TRBD1 agrees at 8 bases. CDR1 is SGHRS, CDR2 YFSETQ, per germline. The junction had 12 bases not matched to a gene; V was cut back by 7 bases and J by 9 bases. The CDR3 length is 14 residues. The CDR3: CASGTGFGTGPQHF. CDR3 DNA sequence: TGCGCCAGCGGGACAGGCTTTGGAACTGGGCCCCAGCATTTT.

Only a few counts were recorded for this clonotype. The genes are TRBV6-5 and TRBJ2-1, with TRBD2 matching 8 bases. Per the germline V gene, CDR1 is MNHEY and CDR2 is SVGAGI. J lost 5 bases, V lost 2 bases, and 5 bases had no gene match. There are 15 residues in the CDR3. The CDR3 region has the DNA TGTGCCAGCAGTTACAGTAGCGGGGCAGACAATGAGCAGTTCTTC. It specifies CASSYSSGADNEQFF.

This clonotype was detected a few times. This chain links TRBV7-2 with TRBJ2-1; 10 nucleotides match TRBD1. V was clipped by 5 bases and J by 3 bases; unmatched bases: 13. The germline CDR1 and CDR2 sequences are SGHTA and FQGNSA. The length of the CDR3 is 18 residues. This chain's CDR3 is CASSPRRQGQGFYNEQFF. The DNA of the CDR3 is TGTGCCAGCAGCCCCAGACGTCAGGGACAGGGGTTCTACAATGAGCAGTTCTTC.

This clonotype was counted many times. V gene TRBV20-1 combines with J gene TRBJ2-7; 11 positions agree with TRBD1. V shed 6 bases, J shed 3 bases, and the junction held 10 bases outside the gene matches. The germline V gene encodes CDR1 DFQATT and CDR2 SNEGSKA (reference sequence). This CDR3 spans 15 amino acids. DNA for the CDR3: TGCAGTGCGCAGACCCCCGGGACAGGGGGCTACGAGCAGTACTTC. Translation gives CSAQTPGTGGYEQYF.

This chain uses TRBV2 with TRBJ2-5, with 14 bases that match TRBD2. Germline trimming cut 7 bases from V and 3 bases from J; bases unmatched to any gene: 1. Germline CDR1 reads SNHLY; CDR2 reads FYNNEI. This CDR3 region has 14 residues. The CDR3 sequence is CASMGLAGEETQYF. The CDR3 DNA follows: TGTGCCAGCATGGGACTAGCGGGGGAAGAGACCCAGTACTTC.

This clonotype was picked up a small number of times. The V call is TRBV5-1, the J call TRBJ2-2, with D possibly being TRBD2 (6 bases). The CDR3 has 15 amino acids. V lost 3 bases to trimming and J lost 3 bases, with 12 bases between them. From germline, CDR1 is SGHRS and CDR2 YFSETQ. DNA for the CDR3: TGCGCCAGCAGCTGGAGGACGGGGGACACCGGGGAGCTGTTTTTT. Protein sequence: CASSWRTGDTGELFF.

The V gene is TRBV9, the J gene TRBJ2-7; the D is unclear. V gave up 3 bases and J gave up 6 bases, with 7 bases separating them. This CDR3 has 11 amino acids. Germline CDR1 and CDR2: SGDLS and YYNGEE. The CDR3 loop is CASSGKGEQYF. Here the CDR3 DNA reads TGTGCCAGCAGCGGAAAGGGCGAGCAGTACTTC.

This sequence joins TRBV20-1 and TRBJ2-7; weak D call: TRBD1 (5 bases). The CDR3 has 15 amino acids. V was cut by 6 bases and J by 0 bases, with 18 bases left in between. Germline-derived CDR1 and CDR2 are DFQATT and SNEGSKA (reference sequence). The CDR3 bases are TGCAGTGCCTTCGAAGGGGCGTGTTCCTCCTACGAGCAGTACTTC. Its protein product is CSAFEGACSSYEQYF.